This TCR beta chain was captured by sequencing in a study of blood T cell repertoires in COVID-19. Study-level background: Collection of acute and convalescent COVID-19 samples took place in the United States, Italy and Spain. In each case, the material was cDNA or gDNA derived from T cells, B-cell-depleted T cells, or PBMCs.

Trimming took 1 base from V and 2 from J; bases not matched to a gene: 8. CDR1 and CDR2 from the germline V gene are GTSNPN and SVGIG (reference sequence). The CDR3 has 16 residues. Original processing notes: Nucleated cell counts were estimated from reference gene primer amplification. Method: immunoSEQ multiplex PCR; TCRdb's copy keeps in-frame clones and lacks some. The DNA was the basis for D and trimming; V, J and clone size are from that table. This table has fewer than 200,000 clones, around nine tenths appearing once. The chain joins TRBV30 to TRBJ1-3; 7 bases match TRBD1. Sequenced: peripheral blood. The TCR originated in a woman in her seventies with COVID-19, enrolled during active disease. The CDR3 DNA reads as TGTGCCTGGAGTGCCTTATCCGGGACAGCTGGAAACACCATATATTTT. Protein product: CAWSALSGTAGNTIYF.